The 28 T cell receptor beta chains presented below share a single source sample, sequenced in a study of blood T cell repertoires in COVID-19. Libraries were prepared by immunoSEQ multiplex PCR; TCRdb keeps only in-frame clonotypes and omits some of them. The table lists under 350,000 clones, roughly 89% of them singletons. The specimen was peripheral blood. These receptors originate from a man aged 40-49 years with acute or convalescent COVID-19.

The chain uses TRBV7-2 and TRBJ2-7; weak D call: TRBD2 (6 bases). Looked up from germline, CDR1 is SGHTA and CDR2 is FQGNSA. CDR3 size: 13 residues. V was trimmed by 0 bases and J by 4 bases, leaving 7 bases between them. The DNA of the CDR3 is TGTGCCAGCAGCTTAGCCGGGACTTACGAGCAGTACTTC. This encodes CASSLAGTYEQYF.

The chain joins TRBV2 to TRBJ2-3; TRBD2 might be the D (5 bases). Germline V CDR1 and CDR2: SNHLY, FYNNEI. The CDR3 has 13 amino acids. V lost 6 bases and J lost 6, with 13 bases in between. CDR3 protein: CASSVLRGDTQYF. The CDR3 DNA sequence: TGTGCCAGCAGCGTTCTCAGAGGGGATACGCAGTATTTT.

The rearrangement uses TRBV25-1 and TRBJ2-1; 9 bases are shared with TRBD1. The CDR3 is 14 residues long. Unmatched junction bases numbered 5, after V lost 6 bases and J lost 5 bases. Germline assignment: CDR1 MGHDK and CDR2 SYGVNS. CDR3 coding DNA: TGTGCCAGCAGCTCGGGACAGGGTAACAATGAGCAGTTCTTC. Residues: CASSSGQGNNEQFF.

The CDR3 DNA follows: TGTGCCAGCAGCTCCCCCCGTGACGGGGACGAGCAGTACTTC. Amino acids: CASSSPRDGDEQYF. V gene TRBV11-1 combines with J gene TRBJ2-7, with a tentative D call TRBD2 (5 bases). The germline CDR1 and CDR2 sequences are SGHAT and FQDESV (reference sequence). V was cut by 4 bases and J by 5 bases, with 15 bases left in between. The CDR3 is made up of 14 amino acids.

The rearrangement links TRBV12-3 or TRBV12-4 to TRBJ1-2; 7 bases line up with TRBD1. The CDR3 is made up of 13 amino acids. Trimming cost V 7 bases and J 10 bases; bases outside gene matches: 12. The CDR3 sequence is CASTPRGGLAYTF. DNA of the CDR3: TGTGCCAGCACCCCACGAGGGGGCTTGGCCTACACCTTC.

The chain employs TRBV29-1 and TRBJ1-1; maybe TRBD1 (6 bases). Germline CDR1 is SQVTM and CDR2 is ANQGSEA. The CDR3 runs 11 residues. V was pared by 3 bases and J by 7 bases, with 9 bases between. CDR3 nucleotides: TGCAGCGTTGAGACGACAGGTGAAGCTTTCTTT. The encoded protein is CSVETTGEAFF.

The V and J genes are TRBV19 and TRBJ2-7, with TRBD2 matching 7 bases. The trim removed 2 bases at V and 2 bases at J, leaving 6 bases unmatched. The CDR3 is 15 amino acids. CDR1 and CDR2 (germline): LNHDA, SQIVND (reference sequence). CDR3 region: CASSISLAVAYEQYF. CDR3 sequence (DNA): TGTGCCAGTAGTATAAGTCTAGCGGTCGCCTACGAGCAGTACTTC.

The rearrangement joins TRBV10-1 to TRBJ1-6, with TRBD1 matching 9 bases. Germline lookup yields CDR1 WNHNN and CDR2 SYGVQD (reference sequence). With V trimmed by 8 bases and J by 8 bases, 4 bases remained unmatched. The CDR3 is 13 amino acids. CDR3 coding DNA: TGCGCCAGCCGGGACAGGGAGTATTCACCCCTCCACTTT. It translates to CASRDREYSPLHF.

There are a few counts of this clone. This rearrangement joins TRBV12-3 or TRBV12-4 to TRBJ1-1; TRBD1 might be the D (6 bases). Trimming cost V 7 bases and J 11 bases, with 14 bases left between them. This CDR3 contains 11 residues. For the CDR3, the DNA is TGTGCCAGCACCGAAAGGGGGGGCGCTTTCTTT. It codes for CASTERGGAFF.

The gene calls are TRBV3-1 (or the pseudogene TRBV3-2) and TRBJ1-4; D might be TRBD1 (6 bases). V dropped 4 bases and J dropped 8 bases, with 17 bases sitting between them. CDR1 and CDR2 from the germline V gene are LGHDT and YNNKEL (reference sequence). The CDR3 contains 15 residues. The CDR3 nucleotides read TGTGCCAGCAGCCTCAAAGGGGGGGAAGGGGAAAAACTGTTTTTT. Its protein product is CASSLKGGEGEKLFF.

The CDR3 nucleotides read TGTGCCAGCAGCGCCTATCCCCTGGACAGGGGAATCTACGAGCAGTACTTC. It translates to CASSAYPLDRGIYEQYF. J is TRBJ2-7 and V is TRBV7-2, with TRBD1 matching 9 bases. J was trimmed by 3 bases and V by 5 bases; bases with no gene match: 14. The germline gives CDR1 SGHTA, CDR2 FQGNSA. The CDR3 consists of 17 residues.

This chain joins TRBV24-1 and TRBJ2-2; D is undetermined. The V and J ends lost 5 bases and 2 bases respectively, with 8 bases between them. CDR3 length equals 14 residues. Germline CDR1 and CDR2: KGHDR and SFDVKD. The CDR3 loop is CATSAPVNTGELFF. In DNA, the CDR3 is TGTGCCACCAGTGCCCCGGTAAACACCGGGGAGCTGTTTTTT.

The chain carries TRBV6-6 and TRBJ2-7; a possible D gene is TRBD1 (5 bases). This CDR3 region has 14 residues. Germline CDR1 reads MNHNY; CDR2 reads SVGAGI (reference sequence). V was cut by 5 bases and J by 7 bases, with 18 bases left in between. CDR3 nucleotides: TGTGCCAGCAGTACGTCAGGGTTTAAGGGGGAGCAGTACTTC. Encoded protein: CASSTSGFKGEQYF.

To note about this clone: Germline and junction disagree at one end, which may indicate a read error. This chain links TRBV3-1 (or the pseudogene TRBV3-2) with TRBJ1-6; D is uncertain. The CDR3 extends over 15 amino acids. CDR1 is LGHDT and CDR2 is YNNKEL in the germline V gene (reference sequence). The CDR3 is CASSPRTPYNSPLHF. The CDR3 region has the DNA TGTGCCAGCAGCCCTCGAACTCCCTATAATTCGCCCCTCCACTTT.

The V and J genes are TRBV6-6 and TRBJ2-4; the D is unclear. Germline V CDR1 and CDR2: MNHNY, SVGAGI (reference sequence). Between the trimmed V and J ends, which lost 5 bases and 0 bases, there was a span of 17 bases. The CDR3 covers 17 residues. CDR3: CASSPSRRDLAKNIQYF. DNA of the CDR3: TGTGCCAGCAGTCCCTCCCGGCGCGACTTAGCCAAAAACATTCAGTACTTC.

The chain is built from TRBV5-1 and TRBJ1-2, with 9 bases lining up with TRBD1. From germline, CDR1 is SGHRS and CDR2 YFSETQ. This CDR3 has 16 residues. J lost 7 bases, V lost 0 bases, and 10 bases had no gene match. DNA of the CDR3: TGCGCCAGCAGCTTGGCTCCACAGGGGGCGCAGGGTGGCTACACCTTC. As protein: CASSLAPQGAQGGYTF. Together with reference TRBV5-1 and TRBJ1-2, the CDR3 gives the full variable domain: KAGVTQTPRYLIKTRGQQVTLSCSPISGHRSVSWYQQTPGQGLQFLFEYFSETQRNKGNFPGRFSGRQFSNSRSEMNVSTLELGDSALYLCASSLAPQGAQGGYTFGSGTRLTVV.

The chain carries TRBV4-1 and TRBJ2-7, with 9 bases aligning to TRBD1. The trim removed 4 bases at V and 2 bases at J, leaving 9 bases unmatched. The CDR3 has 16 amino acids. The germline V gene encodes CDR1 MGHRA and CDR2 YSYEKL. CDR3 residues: CASSLISGTGTYEQYF. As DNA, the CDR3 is TGCGCCAGCAGCCTCATTTCCGGGACAGGGACCTACGAGCAGTACTTC.

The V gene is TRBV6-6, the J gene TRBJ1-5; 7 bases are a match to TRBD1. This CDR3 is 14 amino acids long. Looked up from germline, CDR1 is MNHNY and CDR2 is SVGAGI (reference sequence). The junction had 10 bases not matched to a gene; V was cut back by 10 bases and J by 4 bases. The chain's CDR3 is CATTDRVGNQPQHF. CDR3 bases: TGTGCCACCACCGACAGGGTGGGGAATCAGCCCCAGCATTTT.

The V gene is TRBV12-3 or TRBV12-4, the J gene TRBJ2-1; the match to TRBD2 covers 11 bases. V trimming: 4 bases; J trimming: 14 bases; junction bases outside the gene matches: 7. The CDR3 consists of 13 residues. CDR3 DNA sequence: TGTGCCAGCAGTTCCTTTAGCGGGGGGGCCGAGTTCTTC. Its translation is CASSSFSGGAEFF.

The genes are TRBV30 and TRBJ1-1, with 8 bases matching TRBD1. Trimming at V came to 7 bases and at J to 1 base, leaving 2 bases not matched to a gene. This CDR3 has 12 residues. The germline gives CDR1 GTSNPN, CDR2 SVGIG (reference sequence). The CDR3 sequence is CASGGTNTEAFF. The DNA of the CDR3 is TGTGCCTCAGGGGGCACGAACACTGAAGCTTTCTTT.

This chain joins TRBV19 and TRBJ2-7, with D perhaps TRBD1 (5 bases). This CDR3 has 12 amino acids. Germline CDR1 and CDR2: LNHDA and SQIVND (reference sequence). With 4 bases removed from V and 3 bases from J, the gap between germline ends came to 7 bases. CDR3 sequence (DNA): TGTGCCAGTAGTAGAAGGGGCTACGAGCAGTACTTC. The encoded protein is CASSRRGYEQYF.

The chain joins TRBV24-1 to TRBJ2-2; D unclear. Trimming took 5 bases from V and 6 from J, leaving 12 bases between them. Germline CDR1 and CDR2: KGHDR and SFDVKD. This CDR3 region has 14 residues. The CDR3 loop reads CATSGLANAGELFF. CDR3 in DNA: TGTGCCACCAGTGGGTTAGCAAACGCCGGGGAGCTGTTTTTT.

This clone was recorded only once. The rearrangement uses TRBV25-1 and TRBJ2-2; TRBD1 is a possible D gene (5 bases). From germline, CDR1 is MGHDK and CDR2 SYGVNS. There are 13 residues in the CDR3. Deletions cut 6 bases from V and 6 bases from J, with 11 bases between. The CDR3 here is CASSFQGSGELFF. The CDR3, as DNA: TGTGCCAGCAGCTTCCAGGGATCCGGGGAGCTGTTTTTT.

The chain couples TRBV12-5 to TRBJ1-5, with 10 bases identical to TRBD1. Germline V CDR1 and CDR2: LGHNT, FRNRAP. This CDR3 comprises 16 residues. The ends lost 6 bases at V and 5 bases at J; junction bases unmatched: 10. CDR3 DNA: TGTGCTAGTGGGCAGACGACAGGGGGCATCGATCAGCCCCAGCATTTT. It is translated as CASGQTTGGIDQPQHF.

The CDR3 loop is CASSRTGMGQPQHF. CDR3 sequence (DNA): TGCGCCAGCAGCCGAACAGGGATGGGACAGCCCCAGCATTTT. The chain couples TRBV10-2 to TRBJ1-5, with D possibly being TRBD1 (6 bases). Germline CDR1 WSHSY, CDR2 SAAADI. The CDR3 sequence is 14 residues long. V gave up 6 bases and J gave up 7 bases, with 16 bases separating them.

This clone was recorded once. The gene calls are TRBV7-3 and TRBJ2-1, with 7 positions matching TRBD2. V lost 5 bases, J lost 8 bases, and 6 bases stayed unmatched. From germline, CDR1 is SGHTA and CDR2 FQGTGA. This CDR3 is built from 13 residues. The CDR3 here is CASSPRTRHEQFF. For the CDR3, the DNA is TGTGCCAGCAGCCCTCGGACTAGGCATGAGCAGTTCTTC. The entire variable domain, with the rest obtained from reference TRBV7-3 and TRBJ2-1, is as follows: GAGVSQTPSNKVTEKGKYVELRCDPISGHTALYWYRQSLGQGPEFLIYFQGTGAADDSGLPNDRFFAVRPEGSVSTLKIQRTERGDSAVYLCASSPRTRHEQFFGPGTRLTVL.

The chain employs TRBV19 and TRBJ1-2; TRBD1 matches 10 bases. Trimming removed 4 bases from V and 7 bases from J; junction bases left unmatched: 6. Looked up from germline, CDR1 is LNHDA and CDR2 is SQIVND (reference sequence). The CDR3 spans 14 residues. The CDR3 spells CASSKGGQGIGYTF. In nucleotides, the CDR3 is TGTGCCAGTAGTAAGGGGGGACAGGGGATTGGCTACACCTTC.

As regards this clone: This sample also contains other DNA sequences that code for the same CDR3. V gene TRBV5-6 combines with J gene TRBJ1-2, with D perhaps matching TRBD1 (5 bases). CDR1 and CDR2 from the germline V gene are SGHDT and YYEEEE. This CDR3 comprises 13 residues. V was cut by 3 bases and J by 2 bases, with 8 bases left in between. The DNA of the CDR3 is TGTGCCAGCAGCTCAACAGGCAACTATGGCTACACCTTC. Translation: CASSSTGNYGYTF.